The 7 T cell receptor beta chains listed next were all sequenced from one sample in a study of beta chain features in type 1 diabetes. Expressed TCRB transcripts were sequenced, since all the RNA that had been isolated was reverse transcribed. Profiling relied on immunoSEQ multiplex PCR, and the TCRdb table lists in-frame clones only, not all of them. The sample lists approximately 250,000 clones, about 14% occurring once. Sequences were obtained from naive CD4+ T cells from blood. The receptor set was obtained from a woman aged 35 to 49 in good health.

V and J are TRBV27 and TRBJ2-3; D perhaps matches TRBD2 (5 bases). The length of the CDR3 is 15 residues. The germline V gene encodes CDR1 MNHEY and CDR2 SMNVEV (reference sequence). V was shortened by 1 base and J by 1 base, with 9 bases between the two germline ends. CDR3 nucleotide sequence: TGTGCCAGCAGTTTATTAGACGGGGGCACAGATACGCAGTATTTT. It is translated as CASSLLDGGTDTQYF.

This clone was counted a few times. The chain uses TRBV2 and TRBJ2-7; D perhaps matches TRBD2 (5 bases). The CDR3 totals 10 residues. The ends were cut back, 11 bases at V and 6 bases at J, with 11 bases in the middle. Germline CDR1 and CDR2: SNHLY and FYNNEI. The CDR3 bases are TGTGCCTTCGGAGGTAGCGAGCAGTACTTC. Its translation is CAFGGSEQYF.

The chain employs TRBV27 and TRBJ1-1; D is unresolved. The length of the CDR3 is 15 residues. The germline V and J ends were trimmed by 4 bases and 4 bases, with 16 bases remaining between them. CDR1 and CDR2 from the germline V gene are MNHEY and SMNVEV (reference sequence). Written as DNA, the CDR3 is TGTGCCAGCAGTTCCAGTTGGCCGGGAATCACTGAAGCTTTCTTT. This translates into CASSSSWPGITEAFF.

Written as DNA, the CDR3 is TGTGCCATCATTTCGGACAGAGAAGCTTTCTTT. Amino acids: CAIISDREAFF. This chain uses TRBV10-3 with TRBJ1-1; TRBD1 is a possible D gene (6 bases). This CDR3 has 11 residues. The V end lost 7 bases, the J end lost 8 bases, and 11 bases lay between the germline ends. Germline V gives CDR1 ENHRY, CDR2 SYGVKD.

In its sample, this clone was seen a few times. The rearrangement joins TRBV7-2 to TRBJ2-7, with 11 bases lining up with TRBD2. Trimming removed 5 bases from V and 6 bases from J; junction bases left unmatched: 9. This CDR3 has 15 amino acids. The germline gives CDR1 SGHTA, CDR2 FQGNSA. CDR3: CASSKTLAGGSEQYF. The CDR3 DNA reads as TGTGCCAGCAGCAAAACCCTAGCGGGGGGTTCCGAGCAGTACTTC.

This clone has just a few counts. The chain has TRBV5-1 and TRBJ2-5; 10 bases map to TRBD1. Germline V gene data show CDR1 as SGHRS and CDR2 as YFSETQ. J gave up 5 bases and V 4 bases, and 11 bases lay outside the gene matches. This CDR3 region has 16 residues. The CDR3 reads CASSARQGAAEETQYF. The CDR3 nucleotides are TGCGCCAGCAGCGCGCGACAGGGGGCGGCGGAGGAGACCCAGTACTTC.

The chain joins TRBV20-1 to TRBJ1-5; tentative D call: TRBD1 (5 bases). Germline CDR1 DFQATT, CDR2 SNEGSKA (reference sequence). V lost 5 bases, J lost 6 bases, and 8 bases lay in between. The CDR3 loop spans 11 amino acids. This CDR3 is CSARRGQPQHF. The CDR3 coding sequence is TGCAGTGCTCGGAGGGGTCAGCCCCAGCATTTT.